Sequencing of this T cell receptor (beta chain) was carried out in a study of PD-L1 blockade in urothelial cancer. Regarding the study as a whole: Pretreatment TCR clonality in blood, when below the median, was predictive of better survival. Durable benefit was linked to greater 3-week expansion of tumor-associated blood clones.

Only in-frame clones appear in the TCRdb table, and some are missing; sequencing was by immunoSEQ multiplex PCR. The repertoire holds tens of thousands of clones, with around 83% as singletons. Notes on this clone: Its antigen remains unknown.

Stated time point: pretreatment peripheral blood. Sampling of each patient yielded between 1 and 8 specimens, collected pretreatment and on-treatment. This receptor was taken from a woman in her 70s with urothelial cancer. The material sequenced was PBMCs, taken around atezolizumab (anti-PD-L1) treatment.

CDR3 DNA: TGTGCCAGCAGCTTAGCACAGGGCTATACTGAAGCTTTCTTT. Its translation: CASSLAQGYTEAFF. The chain carries TRBV13 and TRBJ1-1; a possible D gene is TRBD1 (6 bases). The CDR3 has 14 residues. From germline, CDR1 is PRHDT and CDR2 FYEKMQ (reference sequence). The germline V and J ends were trimmed by 1 base and 5 bases, with 11 bases remaining between them. The whole variable domain, remainder taken from reference TRBV13 and TRBJ1-1, is AAGVIQSPRHLIKEKRETATLKCYPIPRHDTVYWYQQGPGQDPQFLISFYEKMQSDKGSIPDRFSAQQFSDYHSELNMSSLELGDSALYFCASSLAQGYTEAFFGQGTRLTVV.